The sequence of this TCR beta chain was determined in a study of CDR3 diversity in severe acne. In its sample, this clonotype was seen many times. TCRdb independently ran MiXCR on the PCR reads; one entry per CDR3 protein. The table records 100,000 or so distinct CDR3 sequences, 45% to 60% of them present only once. This CDR3 region has 14 residues. CDR1 and CDR2 from the germline V gene are MDHEN and SYDVKM. Trimming cost V 6 bases and J 5 bases; bases outside gene matches: 7. The TCR comes from a male donor with acne. The source material was blood. The chain couples TRBV28 to TRBJ2-3, with 8 nucleotides matching TRBD2. DNA of the CDR3: TGTGCCAGCAGCCACGGGAGGGCCGTAGATACGCAGTATTTT. It codes for CASSHGRAVDTQYF.